The entry below gives a single T cell receptor (beta chain) sequence along with its context. The record originates from a study of cytomegalovirus exposure and HLA in healthy donors. Trimming removed 7 bases from V and 5 bases from J, with 12 bases in between. Germline V gene sequence: CDR1 SEHNR, CDR2 FQNEAQ (reference sequence). The CDR3 runs to 13 residues. Primers: 60 Vbeta forward and 13 Jbeta reverse. Produced via immunoSEQ multiplex PCR; TCRdb's table is partial and in-frame only. Of 150,000 to 200,000 clones detected, 76% appear once; the ten largest clones hold 1.5% to 2%. This chain joins TRBV7-9 and TRBJ1-3; D perhaps matches TRBD1 (6 bases). The sequenced sample consisted of PBMCs. This TCR was sampled from a man aged 18 to 29 in good health and CMV-seronegative. The DNA of the CDR3 is TGTGCCAGCAACGACGGACAGAGAAACACCATATATTTT. It yields the protein CASNDGQRNTIYF.